This TCR beta chain emerged from a study of cytomegalovirus exposure and HLA in healthy donors. Turning to the study itself: Ancestry clustering placed more than 80% of roughly 400 genotyped donors in the Caucasian-associated cluster.

Study-wide results and limits: In an earlier analysis, most TCR beta V segments were productive about 87% or about 30% of the time. In a later analysis, several top co-occurrence clusters appeared linked to parvovirus B19, influenza, CMV and Epstein-Barr virus.

This CDR3 is built from 16 residues. The V and J ends lost 1 base and 7 bases respectively, with 19 bases between them. Germline values: CDR1 SGHVS, CDR2 FNYEAQ. PCR was performed using 60 Vbeta and 13 Jbeta primers. As processed by the authors: In a later analysis, the count reached 75 million to 90 million unique TCR beta chains, with roughly 11 million shared. TCRdb's copy holds only in-frame clones and misses some; the assay was immunoSEQ multiplex PCR. V, J and clone size are those of that table, while D and trimming were read from the DNA. The sample shows 150,000 to 200,000 clones, 75% to 80% of them seen only once. As regards this clone: The antigen is not known.

The TCR sequence derives from a woman aged 35 to 49 in good health and CMV-seropositive. The sample was PBMCs. The chain is built from TRBV7-6 and TRBJ2-5; D possibly corresponds to TRBD1 (6 bases). The CDR3 protein is CASSLEGGATRATQYF. DNA for the CDR3: TGTGCCAGCAGCTTAGAAGGGGGAGCCACCCGGGCGACCCAGTACTTC.